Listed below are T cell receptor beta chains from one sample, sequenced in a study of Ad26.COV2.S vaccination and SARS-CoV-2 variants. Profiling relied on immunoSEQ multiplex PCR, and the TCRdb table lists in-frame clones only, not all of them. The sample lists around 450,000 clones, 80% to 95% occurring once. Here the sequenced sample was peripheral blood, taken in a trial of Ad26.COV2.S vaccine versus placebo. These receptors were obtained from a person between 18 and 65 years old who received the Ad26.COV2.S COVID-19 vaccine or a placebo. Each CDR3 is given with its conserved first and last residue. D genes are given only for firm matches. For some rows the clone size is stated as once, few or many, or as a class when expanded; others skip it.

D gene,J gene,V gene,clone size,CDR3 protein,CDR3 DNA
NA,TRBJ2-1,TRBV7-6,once,CASSSAVFSYNEQFF,TGTGCCAGCAGCTCCGCGGTCTTCTCCTACAATGAGCAGTTCTTC
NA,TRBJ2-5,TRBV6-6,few,CASSLTEETQYF,TGTGCCAGCAGCCTAACAGAAGAGACCCAGTACTTC
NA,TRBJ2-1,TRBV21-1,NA,CASSTIIAGEEYNEQFF,TGTGCCAGCAGCACCATTATAGCGGGAGAGGAATACAATGAGCAGTTCTTC
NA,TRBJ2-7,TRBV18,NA,CASSPVARGSTEQYF,TGTGCCAGCTCACCCGTCGCCAGGGGTTCAACCGAGCAGTACTTC
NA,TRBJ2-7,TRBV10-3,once,CAISVSGAEQYF,TGTGCCATCAGTGTTTCAGGGGCCGAGCAGTACTTC
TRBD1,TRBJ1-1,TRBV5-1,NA,CASSLVGRGWTEAFF,TGCGCCAGCAGCTTAGTGGGCAGGGGGTGGACTGAAGCTTTCTTT
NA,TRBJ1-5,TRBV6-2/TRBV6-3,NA,CASSQGEPQHF,TGTGCCAGCAGTCAGGGTGAGCCCCAGCATTTT
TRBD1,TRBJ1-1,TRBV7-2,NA,CASSPPGAGGVTEAFF,TGTGCCAGCAGCCCGCCCGGGGCAGGGGGAGTCACTGAAGCTTTCTTT
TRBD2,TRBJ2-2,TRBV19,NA,CASSEVVGSGRFNTGELFF,TGTGCCAGTAGTGAAGTCGTGGGTAGCGGGAGGTTCAACACCGGGGAGCTGTTTTTT
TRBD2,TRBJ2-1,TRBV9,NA,CASSVVSSGQGGSPSSYNEQFF,TGTGCCAGCAGCGTAGTGTCTTCCGGGCAGGGAGGGTCCCCGAGCTCCTACAATGAGCAGTTCTTC
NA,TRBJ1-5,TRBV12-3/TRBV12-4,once,CASSLVGDQPQHF,TGTGCCAGCAGTTTAGTAGGGGATCAGCCCCAGCATTTT
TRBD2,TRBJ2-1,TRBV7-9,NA,CASSLGLADPEQFF,TGTGCCAGCAGCTTAGGACTAGCGGACCCAGAGCAGTTCTTC
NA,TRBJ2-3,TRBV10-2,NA,CASSLTDTQYF,TGCGCCAGCAGCCTCACAGATACGCAGTATTTT
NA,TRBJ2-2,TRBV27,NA,CASMGQGKAGELFF,TGTGCCAGCATGGGTCAGGGGAAGGCCGGGGAGCTGTTTTTT
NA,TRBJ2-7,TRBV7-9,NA,CASSRQGFPGVWQYF,TGTGCCAGCAGCCGTCAGGGTTTCCCGGGCGTGTGGCAGTACTTC
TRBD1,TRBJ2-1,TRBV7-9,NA,CASRPTFPDRGFPNGQFF,TGTGCCAGCAGACCCACCTTTCCGGACAGGGGTTTCCCCAATGGGCAGTTCTTC
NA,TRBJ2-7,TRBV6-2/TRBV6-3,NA,CASSYVSGGGEQYF,TGTGCCAGCAGTTACGTGTCAGGGGGAGGCGAGCAGTACTTC